The entry below gives a single T cell receptor beta chain sequence along with its context. Its antigen is unknown. This entry is derived from a study of blood T cells in healthy people across ages. The CDR3 consists of 15 residues. The V gene lost 4 bases and the J gene lost 4 bases, with 16 bases spanning the gap. Germline V gene sequence: CDR1 SEHNR, CDR2 FQNEAQ (reference sequence). With a J-beta primer mix and a sample-barcoded 5' primer, a second PCR ran 7 to 11 cycles. TCRdb used MiXCR to reprocess the 5' RACE reads, holding one entry per CDR3 protein. The repertoire holds approximately 1.5 million distinct CDR3 sequences, with approximately 43% as singletons. General study points: In the absence of known donor CMV status, changes in expanded clonotypes were possibly confounded. A roughly linear age-dependent decrease characterized TCR beta diversity per million T cells.

Specimen: blood. This sequence was found in a woman aged 18-29 years in good health. The chain couples TRBV7-9 to TRBJ1-1, with D hard to call. The CDR3 is CASSSDRGRGTEAFF. For the CDR3, the DNA is TGTGCCAGCAGCTCAGATCGGGGTCGGGGCACTGAAGCTTTCTTT.